The clone carrying this T cell receptor beta chain has only a few counts. Its matching antigen is unknown. The sample belongs to a study of cytomegalovirus exposure and HLA in healthy donors. The study's findings and limits: Later work found most CMV-associated TCR beta chains apparently HLA-restricted. Later on, a genetic analysis was performed. It linked a missense variant in DCLRE1C with V- and J-gene trimming of TCR beta.

The PCR was carried out with 60 Vbeta primers and 13 Jbeta primers. Sequencing used immunoSEQ multiplex PCR; TCRdb keeps in-frame clones, though not all of them. The profile shows approximately 120,000 clones, approximately 76% of them singletons. This CDR3 region has 14 residues. Trimming cost V 5 bases and J 1 base; bases outside gene matches: 4. CDR1 is SNHLY and CDR2 is FYNNEI in the germline V gene. V gene TRBV2 combines with J gene TRBJ1-1, with 7 bases identical to TRBD1. Sequenced sample: PBMCs. This clonotype was obtained from a woman between 45 and 65 years old in good health and CMV-seropositive. The CDR3: CASSRQGGNTEAFF. As DNA, the CDR3 is TGTGCCAGCAGTCGCCAGGGGGGGAACACTGAAGCTTTCTTT.